This T cell receptor (beta chain) was recorded in a study of shared clonotypes between healthy human individuals. Generated by immunoSEQ multiplex PCR, the TCRdb table keeps only in-frame clones and is missing some. The top ten clones hold approximately 12% of a sample with a few hundred thousand clones, roughly four fifths of them seen once. The germline gives CDR1 MDHEN, CDR2 SYDVKM. The CDR3 spans 15 residues. The V gene end was trimmed by 6 bases and the J gene end by 1 base; junction bases not matched to a gene: 5. This clone was counted a few times. The source material was PBMCs. The receptor was derived from a woman in her thirties or forties in good health. Some clones in this sample may be carry-over from other donors' samples. This rearrangement joins TRBV28 to TRBJ2-2, with 7 bases that match TRBD2. The CDR3 loop is CASRGGDLNTGELFF. The CDR3 DNA is TGTGCCAGCAGGGGAGGGGATTTGAACACCGGGGAGCTGTTTTTT.